The following is a T cell receptor beta chain sequence with its context. The sample originates from a study of blood T cell repertoires in COVID-19. Across the study: Samples representing acute and convalescent COVID-19 were sourced from the United States, Italy and Spain. The cDNA or gDNA used as material had been derived from T cells, B-cell-depleted T cells, or PBMCs.

The CDR3 spans 15 residues. The V end was cut by 6 bases, the J end by 4 bases, with 16 bases between. The germline V gene encodes CDR1 ENHRY and CDR2 SYGVKD. TCRdb's copy holds only in-frame clones and misses some; the assay was immunoSEQ multiplex PCR. The sample records about 170,000 clones, 84% being singletons. Sequencing was carried out using peripheral blood. The TCR was taken from a man aged 40-49 years who had recovered from COVID-19. This chain joins TRBV10-3 and TRBJ1-5; maybe TRBD1 (5 bases). In DNA form, the CDR3 reads TGTGCCATCAGGCAGGGAATAGACCCGAATCAGCCCCAGCATTTT. Translating gives CAIRQGIDPNQPQHF.